A few counts support the clone carrying this T cell receptor (beta chain). Its target is unknown. This record comes from a study of beta chain features in type 1 diabetes. The whole isolated RNA underwent reverse transcription, so sequencing captured expressed TCRB transcripts. Samples of naive, central memory and regulatory T cells yielded a mean of about 3.5 million reads. The protocol was immunoSEQ multiplex PCR, while the TCRdb copy is restricted to in-frame clones and leaves out a portion. The sample consists of 430,000 or so clones, over 9.5% of them appearing once. Findings and caveats of the study: Individuals with type 1 diabetes displayed fewer insertions and more deletions at VDJ junctions. A greater similarity of naive, central memory and Treg TCRB repertoires was seen among patients than among healthy donors. In patients and controls equally, PCR might favor templates that are shorter.

CDR1 is SQVTM and CDR2 is ANQGSEA in the germline V gene. The CDR3 spans 14 residues. V gave up 6 bases and J gave up 4 bases; unmatched junction bases: 5. The chain employs TRBV29-1 and TRBJ2-2; 10 bases agree with TRBD1. The source is a woman under 30 in good health. Source material: naive CD4+ T cells from blood. CDR3: CSVTGGDGTGELFF. CDR3 DNA: TGCAGCGTGACAGGGGGCGATGGCACCGGGGAGCTGTTTTTT.